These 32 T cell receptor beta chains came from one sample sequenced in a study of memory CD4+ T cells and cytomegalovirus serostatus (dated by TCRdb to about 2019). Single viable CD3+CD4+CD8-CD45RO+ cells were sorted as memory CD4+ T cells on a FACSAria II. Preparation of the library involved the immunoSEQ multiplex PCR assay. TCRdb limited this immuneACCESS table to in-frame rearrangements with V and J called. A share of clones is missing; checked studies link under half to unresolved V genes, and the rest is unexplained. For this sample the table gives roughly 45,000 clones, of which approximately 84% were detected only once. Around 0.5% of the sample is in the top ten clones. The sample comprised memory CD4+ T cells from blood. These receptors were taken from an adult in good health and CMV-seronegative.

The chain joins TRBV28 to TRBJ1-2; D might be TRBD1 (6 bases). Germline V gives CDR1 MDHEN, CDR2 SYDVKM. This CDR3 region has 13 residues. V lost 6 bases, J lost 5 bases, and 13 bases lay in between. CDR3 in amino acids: CASRVGTPYGYTF. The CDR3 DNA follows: TGTGCCAGCAGAGTTGGGACACCTTATGGCTACACCTTC.

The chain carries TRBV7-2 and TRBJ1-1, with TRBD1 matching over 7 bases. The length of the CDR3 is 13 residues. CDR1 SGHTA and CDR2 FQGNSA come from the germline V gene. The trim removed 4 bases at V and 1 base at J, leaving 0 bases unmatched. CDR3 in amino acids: CASSYRGNTEAFF. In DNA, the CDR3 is TGTGCCAGCAGCTACAGGGGGAACACTGAAGCTTTCTTT.

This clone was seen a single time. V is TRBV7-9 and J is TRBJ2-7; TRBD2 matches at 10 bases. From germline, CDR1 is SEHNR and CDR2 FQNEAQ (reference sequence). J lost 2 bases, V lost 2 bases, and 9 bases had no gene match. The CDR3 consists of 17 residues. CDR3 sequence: CASSLPLAGAKAYEQYF. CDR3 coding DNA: TGTGCCAGCAGCTTACCGCTAGCGGGGGCGAAAGCCTACGAGCAGTACTTC.

The CDR3 DNA reads as TGTGCCTGGAGTGGAGTAGGGAGGTGGGCCAACGTCCTGACTTTC. Translation gives CAWSGVGRWANVLTF. This chain links TRBV30 with TRBJ2-6, with D possibly matching TRBD2 (6 bases). The CDR3 runs to 15 residues. The V end lost 1 base, the J end lost 5 bases, and 12 bases lay between the germline ends. Per germline, CDR1 GTSNPN and CDR2 SVGIG (reference sequence).

CDR3 sequence: CASKVATRYGYTF. The CDR3 coding sequence is TGTGCCAGCAAGGTGGCCACCCGGTATGGCTACACCTTC. The chain joins TRBV6-1 to TRBJ1-2, with D uncertain. Looked up from germline, CDR1 is MNHNS and CDR2 is SASEGT. This CDR3 is 13 amino acids long. Trimming shortened V by 7 bases and J by 5 bases, and 14 bases separated the two germline ends.

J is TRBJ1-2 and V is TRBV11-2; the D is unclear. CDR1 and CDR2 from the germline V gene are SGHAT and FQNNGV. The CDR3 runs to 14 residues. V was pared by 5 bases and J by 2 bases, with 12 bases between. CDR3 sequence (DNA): TGTGCCAGCAGCCGCCCCGCGGCGAACTATGGCTACACCTTC. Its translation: CASSRPAANYGYTF.

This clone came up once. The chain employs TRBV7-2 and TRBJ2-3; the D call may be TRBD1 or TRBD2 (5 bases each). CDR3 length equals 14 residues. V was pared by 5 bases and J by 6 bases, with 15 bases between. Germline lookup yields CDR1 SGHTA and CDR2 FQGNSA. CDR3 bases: TGTGCCAGCAGCGCGACCACGAGGGGTGATACGCAGTATTTT. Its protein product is CASSATTRGDTQYF.

Here the CDR3 reads CASQRGYQETQYF. As DNA, the CDR3 is TGTGCCAGCCAAAGGGGGTACCAAGAGACCCAGTACTTC. V is TRBV7-6 and J is TRBJ2-5, with D possibly being TRBD1 (6 bases). This CDR3 is 13 amino acids long. CDR1 is SGHVS, CDR2 FNYEAQ, per germline. V lost 8 bases and J 0 bases, leaving 10 bases between the germline ends.

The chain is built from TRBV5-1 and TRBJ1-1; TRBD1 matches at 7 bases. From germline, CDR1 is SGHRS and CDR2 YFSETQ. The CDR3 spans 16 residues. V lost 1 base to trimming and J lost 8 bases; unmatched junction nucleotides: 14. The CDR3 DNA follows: TGCGCCAGCAGCTTGTTTTTTCAGGGGGGCGCAAGGGAAGCTTTCTTT. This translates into CASSLFFQGGAREAFF. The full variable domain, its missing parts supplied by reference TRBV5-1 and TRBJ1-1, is KAGVTQTPRYLIKTRGQQVTLSCSPISGHRSVSWYQQTPGQGLQFLFEYFSETQRNKGNFPGRFSGRQFSNSRSEMNVSTLELGDSALYLCASSLFFQGGAREAFFGQGTRLTVV.

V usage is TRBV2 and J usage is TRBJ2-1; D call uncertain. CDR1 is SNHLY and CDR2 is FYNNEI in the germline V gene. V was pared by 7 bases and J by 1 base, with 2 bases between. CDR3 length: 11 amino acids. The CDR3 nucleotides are TGTGCCAGCACATCCTACAATGAGCAGTTCTTC. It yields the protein CASTSYNEQFF.

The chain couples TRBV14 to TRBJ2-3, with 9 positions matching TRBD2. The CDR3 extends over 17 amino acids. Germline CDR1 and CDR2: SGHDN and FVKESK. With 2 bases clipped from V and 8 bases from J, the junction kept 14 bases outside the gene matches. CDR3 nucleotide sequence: TGTGCCAGCAGCCAAACAGGGAGTAGCGGGGGCCGGGGTACGCAGTATTTT. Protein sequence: CASSQTGSSGGRGTQYF.

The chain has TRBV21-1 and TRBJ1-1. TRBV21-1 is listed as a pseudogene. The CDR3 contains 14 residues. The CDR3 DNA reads TGTGCCAGCAGCAGAGTCGGGGGGTACACTGAAGCTTTCTTT. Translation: CASSRVGGYTEAFF.

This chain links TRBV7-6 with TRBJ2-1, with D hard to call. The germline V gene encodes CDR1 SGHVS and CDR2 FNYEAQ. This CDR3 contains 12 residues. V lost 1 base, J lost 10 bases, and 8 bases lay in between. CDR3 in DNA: TGTGCCAGCAGCTTAGAAGCGCGGGAGCAGTTCTTC. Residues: CASSLEAREQFF.

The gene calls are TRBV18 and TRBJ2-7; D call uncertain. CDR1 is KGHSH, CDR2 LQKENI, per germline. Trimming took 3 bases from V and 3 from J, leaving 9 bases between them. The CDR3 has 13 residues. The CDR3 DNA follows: TGTGCCAGCTCACCGACCCCTCTCTACGAGCAGTACTTC. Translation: CASSPTPLYEQYF.

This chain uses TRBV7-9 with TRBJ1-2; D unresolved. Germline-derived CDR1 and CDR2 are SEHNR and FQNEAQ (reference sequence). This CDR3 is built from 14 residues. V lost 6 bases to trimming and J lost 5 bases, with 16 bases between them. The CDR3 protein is CASSTQTGAYGYTF. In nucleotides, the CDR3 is TGTGCCAGCAGTACACAGACCGGCGCTTATGGCTACACCTTC.

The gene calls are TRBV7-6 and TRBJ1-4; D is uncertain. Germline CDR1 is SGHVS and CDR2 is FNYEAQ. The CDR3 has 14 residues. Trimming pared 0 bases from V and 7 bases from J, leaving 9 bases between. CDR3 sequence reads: CASSLARLSEKLFF. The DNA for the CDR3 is TGTGCCAGCAGCTTAGCGAGGTTGAGTGAAAAACTGTTTTTT.

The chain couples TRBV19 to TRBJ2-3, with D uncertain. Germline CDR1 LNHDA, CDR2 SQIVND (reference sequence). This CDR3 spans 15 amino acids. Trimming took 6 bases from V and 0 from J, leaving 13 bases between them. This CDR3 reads CASRPDLISTDTQYF. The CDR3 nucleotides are TGTGCCAGTAGGCCAGACTTGATTAGCACAGATACGCAGTATTTT.

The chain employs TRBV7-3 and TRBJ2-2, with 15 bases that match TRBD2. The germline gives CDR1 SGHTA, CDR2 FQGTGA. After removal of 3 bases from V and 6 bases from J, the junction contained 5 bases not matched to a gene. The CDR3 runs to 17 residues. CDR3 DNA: TGTGCCAGCAGCTTGGGACTAGCGGGGGGCGGAGCCGGGGAGCTGTTTTTT. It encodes CASSLGLAGGGAGELFF.

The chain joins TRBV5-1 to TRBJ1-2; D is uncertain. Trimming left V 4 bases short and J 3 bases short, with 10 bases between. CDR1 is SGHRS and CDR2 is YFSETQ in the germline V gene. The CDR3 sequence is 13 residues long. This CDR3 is CASSPAGDYGYTF. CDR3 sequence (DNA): TGCGCCAGCAGCCCCGCAGGAGACTATGGCTACACCTTC. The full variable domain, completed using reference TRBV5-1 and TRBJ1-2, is KAGVTQTPRYLIKTRGQQVTLSCSPISGHRSVSWYQQTPGQGLQFLFEYFSETQRNKGNFPGRFSGRQFSNSRSEMNVSTLELGDSALYLCASSPAGDYGYTFGSGTRLTVV.

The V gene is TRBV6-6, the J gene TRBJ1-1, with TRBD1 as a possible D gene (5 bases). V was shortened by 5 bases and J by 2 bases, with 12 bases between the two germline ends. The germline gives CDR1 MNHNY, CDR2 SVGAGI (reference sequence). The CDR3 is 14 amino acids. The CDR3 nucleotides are TGTGCCAGCAGTAGCACAGGCTTCAACACTGAAGCTTTCTTT. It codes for CASSSTGFNTEAFF.

CDR3 amino acids: CASSKKGSGIQPQHF. DNA for the CDR3: TGTGCCAGCAGCAAAAAGGGGAGTGGTATTCAGCCCCAGCATTTT. The chain carries TRBV5-6 and TRBJ1-5; maybe TRBD1 (5 bases). Germline CDR1 is SGHDT and CDR2 is YYEEEE. With 4 bases removed from V and 6 bases from J, the gap between germline ends came to 17 bases. There are 15 residues in the CDR3.

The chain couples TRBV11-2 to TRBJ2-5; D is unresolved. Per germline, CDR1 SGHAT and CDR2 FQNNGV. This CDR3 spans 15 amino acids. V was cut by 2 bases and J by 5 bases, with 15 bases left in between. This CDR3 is CASSLRGQTGETQYF. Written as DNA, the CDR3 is TGTGCCAGCAGCTTACGCGGTCAAACCGGGGAGACCCAGTACTTC.

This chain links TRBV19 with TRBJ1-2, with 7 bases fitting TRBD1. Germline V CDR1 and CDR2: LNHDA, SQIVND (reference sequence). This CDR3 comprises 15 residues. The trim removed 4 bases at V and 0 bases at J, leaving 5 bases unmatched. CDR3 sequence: CASSTGQPSNYGYTF. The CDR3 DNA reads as TGTGCCAGTAGTACGGGACAGCCTTCTAACTATGGCTACACCTTC.

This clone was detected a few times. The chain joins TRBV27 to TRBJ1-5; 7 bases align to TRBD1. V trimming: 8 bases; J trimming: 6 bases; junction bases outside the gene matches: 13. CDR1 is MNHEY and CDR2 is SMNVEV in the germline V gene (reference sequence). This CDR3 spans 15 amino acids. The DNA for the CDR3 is TGTGCCAGCGGCGACGGAGGGGGCTGGGGTCAGCCCCAGCATTTT. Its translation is CASGDGGGWGQPQHF.

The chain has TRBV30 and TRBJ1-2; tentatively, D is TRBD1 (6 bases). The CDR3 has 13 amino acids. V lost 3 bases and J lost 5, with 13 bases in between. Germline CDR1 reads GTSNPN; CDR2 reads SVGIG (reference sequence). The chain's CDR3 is CAWSASGAYGYTF. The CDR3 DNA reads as TGTGCCTGGAGCGCCTCAGGGGCTTATGGCTACACCTTC.

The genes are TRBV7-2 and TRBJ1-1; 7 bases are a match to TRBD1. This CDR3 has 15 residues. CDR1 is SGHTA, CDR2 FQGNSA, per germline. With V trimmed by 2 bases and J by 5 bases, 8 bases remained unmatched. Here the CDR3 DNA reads TGTGCCAGCAGCTTATTCCAAGGGGGCATGACTGAAGCTTTCTTT. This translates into CASSLFQGGMTEAFF. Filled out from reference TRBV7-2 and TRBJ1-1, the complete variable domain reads GAGVSQSPSNKVTEKGKDVELRCDPISGHTALYWYRQSLGQGLEFLIYFQGNSAPDKSGLPSDRFSAERTGGSVSTLTIQRTQQEDSAVYLCASSLFQGGMTEAFFGQGTRLTVV.

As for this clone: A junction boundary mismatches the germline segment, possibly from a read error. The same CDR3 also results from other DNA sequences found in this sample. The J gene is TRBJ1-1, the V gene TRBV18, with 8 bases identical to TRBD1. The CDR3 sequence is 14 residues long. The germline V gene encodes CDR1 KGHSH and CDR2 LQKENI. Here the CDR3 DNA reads TGTGCCAGCTCACCCGACAGGGGATTATCTGAGGCTTTCTTT. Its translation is CASSPDRGLSEAFF.

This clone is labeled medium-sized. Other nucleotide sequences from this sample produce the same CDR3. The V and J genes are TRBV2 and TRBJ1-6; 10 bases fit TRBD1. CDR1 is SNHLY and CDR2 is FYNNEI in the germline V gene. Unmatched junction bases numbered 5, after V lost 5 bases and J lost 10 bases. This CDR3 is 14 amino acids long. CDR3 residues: CASSPGQGGSPLHF. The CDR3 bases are TGTGCCAGCAGTCCTGGACAGGGGGGATCACCCCTCCACTTT.

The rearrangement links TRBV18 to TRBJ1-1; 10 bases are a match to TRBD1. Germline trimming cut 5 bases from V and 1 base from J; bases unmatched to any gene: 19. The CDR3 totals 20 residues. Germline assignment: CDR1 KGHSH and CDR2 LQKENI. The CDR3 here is CASSALPPLTGGSKNTEAFF. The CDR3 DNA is TGTGCCAGCTCAGCCCTACCACCCTTGACAGGGGGCTCCAAGAACACTGAAGCTTTCTTT.

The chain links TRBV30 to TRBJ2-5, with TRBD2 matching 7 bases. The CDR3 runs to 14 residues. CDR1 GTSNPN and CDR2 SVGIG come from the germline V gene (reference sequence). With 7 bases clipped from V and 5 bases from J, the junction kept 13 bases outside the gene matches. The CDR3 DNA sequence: TGTGCCTCCTCTCGGCCGGGAGGAGACGAGACCCAGTACTTC. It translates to CASSRPGGDETQYF.

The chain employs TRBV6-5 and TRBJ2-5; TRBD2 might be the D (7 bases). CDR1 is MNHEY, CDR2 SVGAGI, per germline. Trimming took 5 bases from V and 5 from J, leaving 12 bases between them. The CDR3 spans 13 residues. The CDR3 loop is CASSRGGQETQYF. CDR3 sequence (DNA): TGTGCCAGCAGTAGGGGGGGGCAGGAGACCCAGTACTTC.

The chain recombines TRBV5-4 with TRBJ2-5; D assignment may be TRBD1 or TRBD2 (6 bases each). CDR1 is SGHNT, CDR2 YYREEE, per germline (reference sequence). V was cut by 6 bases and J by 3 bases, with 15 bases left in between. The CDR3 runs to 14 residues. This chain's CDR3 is CASTGGGDKETQYF. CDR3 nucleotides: TGTGCCAGCACCGGGGGCGGGGACAAAGAGACCCAGTACTTC.